Following are 11 T cell receptor beta chains from one sample sequenced in a study of identical twins. One entry per CDR3 protein results from TCRdb running MiXCR on the 5' RACE reads. Of approximately 680,000 distinct CDR3 sequences listed, roughly 7.1% were seen once; the top ten hold roughly 1.6%. In addition, the sample was reused for a study of yellow fever vaccine responses in identical twins.

Material for sequencing was PBMCs. The receptor source for this set is a woman in her late teens or twenties in good health.

This clonotype showed up many times. The V gene is TRBV27, the J gene TRBJ1-1; 8 bases map to TRBD1. The V and J ends lost 9 bases and 1 base, in that order; junction bases with no gene match: 10. The CDR3 is 15 amino acids. Germline CDR1 reads MNHEY; CDR2 reads SMNVEV (reference sequence). CDR3 sequence reads: CASLISGTGNTEAFF. In nucleotides, the CDR3 is TGTGCCAGTCTTATATCCGGGACAGGGAACACTGAAGCTTTCTTT.

The DNA of the CDR3 is TGTGCCAGCAGCCCGGACAGGGAGGGACAGCCCCAGCATTTT. Residues: CASSPDREGQPQHF. This sequence joins TRBV11-2 and TRBJ1-5, with 8 bases lining up with TRBD1. V dropped 5 bases and J dropped 7; count of bases not matched to a gene: 7. Germline loops: CDR1 SGHAT, CDR2 FQNNGV. The CDR3 consists of 14 residues.

This clonotype was seen only a few times. The chain carries TRBV3-1 and TRBJ2-4, with 10 positions matching TRBD1. The CDR3 consists of 16 residues. V trimming: 5 bases; J trimming: 7 bases; junction bases outside the gene matches: 11. Germline V CDR1 and CDR2: LGHDT, YNNKEL (reference sequence). This CDR3 is CASSTRQGAIGNIQYF. The CDR3 region has the DNA TGTGCCAGCAGCACCCGACAGGGGGCGATTGGGAACATTCAGTACTTC.

The J gene is TRBJ2-5, the V gene TRBV20-1, with 8 positions matching TRBD2. The V gene's germline CDR1 is DFQATT and CDR2 SNEGSKA (reference sequence). V lost 3 bases and J lost 0; bases outside the gene matches: 6. The CDR3 spans 15 residues. The CDR3 DNA is TGCAGTGCTAGCTCGGGGGGGAGGTACCAAGAGACCCAGTACTTC. As protein: CSASSGGRYQETQYF.

The chain has TRBV21-1 and TRBJ2-7; TRBD1, the D gene given by the table, was not confirmed from the DNA. TRBV21-1 is described as a pseudogene. The CDR3 is 13 amino acids. Written as DNA, the CDR3 is TGTGCCCCGCCCGGCGCTTGGTGCGACGAGCAGTACGTC. Protein product: CAPPGAWCDEQYV.

This clonotype was detected many times. The germline gene is not matched at one end of the junction; a read error may be the cause. The chain joins TRBV4-1 to TRBJ2-1; 11 bases align to TRBD2. Germline CDR1 MGHRA, CDR2 YSYEKL. The CDR3 is 15 residues long. CDR3 protein: CASSPLAGAYNEQFF. The CDR3 nucleotides are TGTGCCAGCAGTCCACTAGCGGGAGCCTACAATGAGCAGTTCTTC.

The chain combines TRBV10-2 with TRBJ2-7; TRBD2 matches at 7 bases. This CDR3 region has 14 residues. CDR1 and CDR2 (germline): WSHSY, SAAADI. V was pared by 6 bases and J by 2 bases, with 7 bases of the junction left unmatched. The CDR3 DNA follows: TGCGCCAGCAGACCCAGCGGGGACGCCTACGAGCAGTACGTC. The encoded protein is CASRPSGDAYEQYV.

The chain uses TRBV14 and TRBJ2-7, with 9 positions matching TRBD1. J lost 2 bases, V lost 4 bases, and 6 bases had no gene match. The germline CDR1 and CDR2 sequences are SGHDN and FVKESK. The CDR3 totals 15 residues. The CDR3 here is CASSPRQGDPYEQYF. The CDR3 DNA follows: TGTGCCAGCAGCCCCCGACAGGGGGATCCCTACGAGCAGTACTTC.

The chain couples TRBV27 to TRBJ2-5; 7 bases are a match to TRBD1. Germline lookup yields CDR1 MNHEY and CDR2 SMNVEV (reference sequence). V gave up 7 bases and J gave up 5 bases; unmatched junction bases: 13. CDR3 length equals 15 residues. In DNA, the CDR3 is TGTGCCAGCAAACGGACAGGAGAGGTTGGGGAGACCCAGTACTTC. Protein sequence: CASKRTGEVGETQYF.

The CDR3 region is CASSRTTDLEAFF. CDR3 nucleotides: TGTGCCAGCAGTCGTACAACCGACTTGGAAGCTTTCTTT. The V gene is TRBV28, the J gene TRBJ1-1; D unclear. Trimming pared 5 bases from V and 8 bases from J, leaving 15 bases between. The length of the CDR3 is 13 residues. From germline, CDR1 is MDHEN and CDR2 SYDVKM.

This clonotype was picked up a small number of times. J is TRBJ2-7 and V is TRBV5-6; D gene uncertain. The CDR3 runs 13 residues. Germline V gene data show CDR1 as SGHDT and CDR2 as YYEEEE. Trimming left V 0 bases short and J 6 bases short, with 10 bases between. For the CDR3, the DNA is TGTGCCAGCAGCTTGGGACGCCTGTTCGAGCAGTACGTC. It encodes CASSLGRLFEQYV.